Listed here are 22 T cell receptor beta chains from one sample, sequenced in a study of T-cell reconstitution after alpha-beta-depleted transplantation in children. Preparing the TCRbeta library involved the use of unique molecular identifiers. TCRdb reprocessed the PCR reads with MiXCR, giving one entry per CDR3 protein. The sample carries about 110,000 distinct CDR3 sequences, roughly 6.1% recorded once. Specimen: PBMCs, mostly from graft donor cells, collected 360 days after TCRalphabeta/CD19-depleted stem cell transplant. These receptors were obtained from a male patient between 2 and 10 years old who had a stem cell transplant for acute lymphoblastic leukemia, so the T cells may come from the graft donor.

This clonotype was seen a few times. The V gene is TRBV7-9, the J gene TRBJ1-2, with 10 nucleotides matching TRBD1. J was trimmed by 4 bases and V by 4 bases; bases with no gene match: 9. Germline CDR1 is SEHNR and CDR2 is FQNEAQ (reference sequence). The CDR3 is 16 residues long. CDR3 sequence reads: CASSSRDRGVTYGYTF. The CDR3 bases are TGTGCCAGCAGCTCCCGGGACAGGGGTGTCACCTATGGCTACACCTTC.

The chain joins TRBV7-9 to TRBJ2-7; D not certain. V gave up 1 base and J gave up 5 bases, with 15 bases separating them. The CDR3 is 15 residues long. The V gene's germline CDR1 is SEHNR and CDR2 FQNEAQ (reference sequence). The CDR3 nucleotides are TGTGCCAGCAGCTTAGGTGGCCTCAACCTCGACGAGCAGTACTTC. It yields the protein CASSLGGLNLDEQYF.

In this sample, this clonotype turned up many times. The chain carries TRBV5-5 and TRBJ2-3; no clear D gene. V was trimmed by 4 bases and J by 6 bases, leaving 12 bases between them. The CDR3 runs to 13 residues. Looked up from germline, CDR1 is SGHKS and CDR2 is YYEKEE (reference sequence). The CDR3 DNA follows: TGTGCCAGCAGCCCGAGGCCTTTTGATACGCAGTATTTT. Its protein product is CASSPRPFDTQYF.

The J gene is TRBJ2-1, the V gene TRBV14, with D perhaps assigned TRBD1 or TRBD2 (5 bases each). V shed 4 bases and J shed 2 bases, with 9 bases lying between them. This CDR3 has 14 amino acids. CDR1 is SGHDN, CDR2 FVKESK, per germline. DNA of the CDR3: TGTGCCAGCAGCCTTAGGGGAGCCTACAATGAGCAGTTCTTC. Protein: CASSLRGAYNEQFF. Based on the CDR3 plus reference TRBV14 and TRBJ2-1, the full variable domain is EAGVTQFPSHSVIEKGQTVTLRCDPISGHDNLYWYRRVMGKEIKFLLHFVKESKQDESGMPNNRFLAERTGGTYSTLKVQPAELEDSGVYFCASSLRGAYNEQFFGPGTRLTVL.

This clonotype showed up many times. The chain uses TRBV2 and TRBJ2-2; 10 positions match TRBD1. CDR1 SNHLY and CDR2 FYNNEI come from the germline V gene. CDR3 length: 13 residues. Trimming removed 5 bases from V and 7 bases from J; junction bases left unmatched: 1. The CDR3 loop reads CASSRTGGGELFF. DNA for the CDR3: TGTGCCAGCAGTCGGACAGGGGGCGGGGAGCTGTTTTTT. Filled out from reference TRBV2 and TRBJ2-2, the complete variable domain reads EPEVTQTPSHQVTQMGQEVILRCVPISNHLYFYWYRQILGQKVEFLVSFYNNEISEKSEIFDDQFSVERPDGSNFTLKIRSTKLEDSAMYFCASSRTGGGELFFGEGSRLTVL.

This clonotype was counted many times. This chain connects TRBV10-3 to TRBJ2-1; 7 bases match TRBD1. The germline CDR1 and CDR2 sequences are ENHRY and SYGVKD. The CDR3 totals 15 residues. V lost 6 bases and J lost 7; bases outside the gene matches: 12. The DNA of the CDR3 is TGTGCCATCAGGAGGGAGACAGGGCCCTGGAATGAGCAGTTCTTC. This translates into CAIRRETGPWNEQFF.

This clonotype was detected ten times or more. The chain has TRBV5-1 and TRBJ1-1; a possible D gene is TRBD1 (6 bases). Germline CDR1 is SGHRS and CDR2 is YFSETQ. V lost 1 base and J lost 1, with 8 bases in between. The CDR3 extends over 14 amino acids. In DNA, the CDR3 is TGCGCCAGCAGCTTGCAGGGGTGGAACACTGAAGCTTTCTTT. Residues: CASSLQGWNTEAFF.

This chain connects TRBV6-1 to TRBJ1-5, with TRBD1 identical over 8 bases. The length of the CDR3 is 15 residues. Germline CDR1 and CDR2: MNHNS and SASEGT. The J segment lost 2 bases and the V segment lost 6 bases, leaving 6 bases of the junction unmatched. In DNA form, the CDR3 reads TGTGCCAGCAGACGAGACAGGGGAGGCAATCAGCCCCAGCATTTT. This gives the protein CASRRDRGGNQPQHF.

This clonotype was observed a few times. The rearrangement joins TRBV28 to TRBJ2-7; TRBD1 agrees at 9 bases. CDR1 is MDHEN, CDR2 SYDVKM, per germline. V lost 4 bases and J lost 2; bases outside the gene matches: 12. The CDR3 consists of 17 residues. The CDR3 spells CASSSQLLGQGPYEQYF. Here the CDR3 DNA reads TGTGCCAGCAGTTCACAACTCCTGGGACAGGGTCCCTACGAGCAGTACTTC. The complete variable domain, with remaining parts taken from reference TRBV28 and TRBJ2-7, reads DVKVTQSSRYLVKRTGEKVFLECVQDMDHENMFWYRQDPGLGLRLIYFSYDVKMKEKGDIPEGYSVSREKKERFSLILESASTNQTSMYLCASSSQLLGQGPYEQYFGPGTRLTVT.

The rearrangement joins TRBV7-2 to TRBJ2-7; 12 nucleotides align to TRBD2. Germline values: CDR1 SGHTA, CDR2 FQGNSA. This CDR3 contains 16 residues. V lost 1 base and J lost 7; bases outside the gene matches: 8. The DNA for the CDR3 is TGTGCCAGCAGCTTAGAACTAGCGGGAGGTAGGGGGGAGCAGTACTTC. Its protein product is CASSLELAGGRGEQYF.

There are many counts of this clonotype. The V gene is TRBV12-3 or TRBV12-4, the J gene TRBJ2-7, with TRBD2 identical over 11 bases. V was clipped by 5 bases and J by 4 bases; unmatched bases: 7. The CDR3 extends over 15 amino acids. CDR3 DNA sequence: TGTGCCAGCAGTCGTAGCGGGAGGGCCCTGTACGAGCAGTACTTC. This codes for CASSRSGRALYEQYF.

The sample holds a few counts of this clonotype. V gene TRBV11-2 combines with J gene TRBJ2-7, with a possible D match to TRBD1 (6 bases). The CDR3 length is 15 residues. With 3 bases removed from V and 0 bases from J, the gap between germline ends came to 12 bases. The germline CDR1 and CDR2 sequences are SGHAT and FQNNGV. CDR3 sequence: CASSLSYRASYEQYF. In DNA, the CDR3 is TGTGCCAGCAGCTTGAGCTACAGGGCCTCCTACGAGCAGTACTTC. The variable domain in full, completed from reference TRBV11-2 and TRBJ2-7, reads EAGVAQSPRYKIIEKRQSVAFWCNPISGHATLYWYQQILGQGPKLLIQFQNNGVVDDSQLPKDRFSAERLKGVDSTLKIQPAKLEDSAVYLCASSLSYRASYEQYFGPGTRLTVT.

J is TRBJ1-1 and V is TRBV28; 8 nucleotides agree with TRBD1. V was pared by 4 bases and J by 11 bases, with 6 bases of the junction left unmatched. Germline values: CDR1 MDHEN, CDR2 SYDVKM. This CDR3 spans 12 amino acids. The CDR3 DNA reads TGTGCCAGCAGTTCCTACAGGGGGAGGGCTTTCTTT. It is translated as CASSSYRGRAFF.

This clonotype was picked up many times. CDR3 amino acids: CASSYSGTQYF. CDR3 coding DNA: TGTGCCAGCAGTTACTCGGGGACCCAGTACTTC. The chain links TRBV6-5 to TRBJ2-5; no reliable D call. Trimming left V 0 bases short and J 7 bases short, with 3 bases between. CDR1 is MNHEY, CDR2 SVGAGI, per germline. CDR3 length equals 11 residues.

This clonotype came up a few times. The rearrangement uses TRBV30 and TRBJ1-2, with 8 positions matching TRBD1. CDR1 and CDR2 from the germline V gene are GTSNPN and SVGIG (reference sequence). V lost 3 bases, J lost 5 bases, and 11 bases stayed unmatched. The length of the CDR3 is 15 residues. The CDR3 sequence: CAWSRGTGGGYGYTF. The CDR3 region has the DNA TGTGCCTGGAGCCGGGGGACAGGAGGGGGGTATGGCTACACCTTC.

This clonotype was observed many times. The chain joins TRBV5-1 to TRBJ2-3, with a tentative D call TRBD2 (5 bases). The CDR3 totals 16 residues. The ends were cut back, 2 bases at V and 0 bases at J, with 13 bases in the middle. Looked up from germline, CDR1 is SGHRS and CDR2 is YFSETQ. The CDR3 coding sequence is TGCGCCAGCAGCTTCTTCCAAGCGGACAGCACAGATACGCAGTATTTT. This encodes CASSFFQADSTDTQYF.

The V and J genes are TRBV29-1 and TRBJ2-7, with a weak D call TRBD1 (6 bases). This CDR3 contains 12 residues. The V gene's germline CDR1 is SQVTM and CDR2 ANQGSEA. The V end lost 2 bases, the J end lost 6 bases, and 11 bases lay between the germline ends. CDR3 nucleotide sequence: TGCAGCGTTGAACAGGGGCTCTCCGAGCAGTACTTC. Its protein product is CSVEQGLSEQYF.

This clonotype has a count of ten or more. The V call is TRBV11-2, the J call TRBJ2-1, with 9 positions matching TRBD2. Losses at the gene ends were 1 base for V and 4 bases for J; bases not matched to a gene: 11. CDR1 SGHAT and CDR2 FQNNGV come from the germline V gene. This CDR3 region has 18 residues. The CDR3 bases are TGTGCCAGCAGCTTAGGTCCTAGCGGGGCCCTCATTTACAATGAGCAGTTCTTC. Protein: CASSLGPSGALIYNEQFF.

The table lists this clonotype with many counts. J is TRBJ2-1 and V is TRBV5-1, with D perhaps TRBD1 or TRBD2 (6 bases each). The CDR3 loop spans 15 amino acids. The germline V and J ends were trimmed by 0 bases and 0 bases, with 7 bases remaining between them. CDR1 SGHRS and CDR2 YFSETQ come from the germline V gene. DNA of the CDR3: TGCGCCAGCAGCTTGGAGGGGGGCTCCTACAATGAGCAGTTCTTC. Translation: CASSLEGGSYNEQFF.

This clonotype was observed many times. The V gene is TRBV5-1, the J gene TRBJ2-5, with 7 bases identical to TRBD2. Losses at the gene ends were 1 base for V and 2 bases for J; bases not matched to a gene: 2. Germline loops: CDR1 SGHRS, CDR2 YFSETQ. This CDR3 is 14 amino acids long. The CDR3 DNA reads TGCGCCAGCAGCTTGCAGCGGGGACAAGAGACCCAGTACTTC. This translates into CASSLQRGQETQYF.

This clonotype was recorded a few times. The rearrangement joins TRBV27 to TRBJ2-5, with 7 bases aligning to TRBD2. V lost 5 bases to trimming and J lost 3 bases; unmatched junction nucleotides: 9. There are 15 residues in the CDR3. Germline CDR1 reads MNHEY; CDR2 reads SMNVEV (reference sequence). CDR3 in amino acids: CASSPRTRFKETQYF. The CDR3 nucleotides are TGTGCCAGCAGTCCCCGGACTAGATTTAAAGAGACCCAGTACTTC.

This clonotype occurred a few times. The rearrangement links TRBV6-5 to TRBJ2-7; 10 nucleotides line up with TRBD2. The ends lost 0 bases at V and 3 bases at J; junction bases unmatched: 5. The germline gives CDR1 MNHEY, CDR2 SVGAGI. CDR3 size: 16 residues. CDR3 amino acids: CASSYSAIAGGYEQYF. The CDR3 DNA reads as TGTGCCAGCAGTTACTCGGCGATAGCGGGAGGCTACGAGCAGTACTTC.